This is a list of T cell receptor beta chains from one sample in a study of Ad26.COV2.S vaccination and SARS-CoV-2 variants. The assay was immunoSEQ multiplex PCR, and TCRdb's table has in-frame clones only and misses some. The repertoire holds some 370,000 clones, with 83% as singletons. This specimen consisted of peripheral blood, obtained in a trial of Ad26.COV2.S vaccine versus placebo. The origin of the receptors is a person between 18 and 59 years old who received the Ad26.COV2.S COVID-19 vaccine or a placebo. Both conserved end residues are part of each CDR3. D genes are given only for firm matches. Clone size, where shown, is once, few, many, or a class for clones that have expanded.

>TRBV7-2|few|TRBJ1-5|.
TGTGCCAGCAGCTCTCCCCTCGGGGGGCGCCAGCATTTT
CASSSPLGGRQHF
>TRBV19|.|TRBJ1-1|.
TGTGCCAGTATGACAGGAGGGAACACTGAAGCTTTCTTT
CASMTGGNTEAFF
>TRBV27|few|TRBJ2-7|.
TGTGCCAGCAGTGCCAGGGCGACTGCCGGGTACGAGCAGTACTTC
CASSARATAGYEQYF
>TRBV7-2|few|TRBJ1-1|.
TGTGCCAGCAGCTTGGGGGGCTCGAGCACTGAAGCTTTCTTT
CASSLGGSSTEAFF
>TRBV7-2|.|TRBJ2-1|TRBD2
TGTGCCAGCAGCCCCGGGACTAGCCTGGGAAATGAGCAGTTCTTC
CASSPGTSLGNEQFF
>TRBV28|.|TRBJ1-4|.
TGTGCCAGCAGTTCCCCAGGTATTAATGAAAAACTGTTTTTT
CASSSPGINEKLFF
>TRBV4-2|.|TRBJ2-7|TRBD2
TGTGCCAGCAGCACCGATACTAGCGGCTCCTACGAGCAGTACTTC
CASSTDTSGSYEQYF
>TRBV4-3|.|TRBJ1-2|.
TGCGCCAGCAGCCAAGGACAGAATAACTATGGCTACACCTTC
CASSQGQNNYGYTF
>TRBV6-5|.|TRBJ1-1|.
TGTGCCAGCCCCCGTCTATTCACTGAAGCTTTCTTT
CASPRLFTEAFF
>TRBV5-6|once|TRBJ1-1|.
TGTGCCAGCTCATTGGGTGTCACTTTAACTGAAGCTTTCTTT
CASSLGVTLTEAFF
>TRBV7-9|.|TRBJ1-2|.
TGTGCCAGCAGCCCGCGAGTCTACTACTATGGCTACACCTTC
CASSPRVYYYGYTF